Listed here are 2 T cell receptor beta chains from one sample, sequenced in a study of beta chain features in type 1 diabetes. Expressed TCRB transcripts were sequenced after all isolated RNA was converted to cDNA. TCRdb's copy holds only in-frame clones and misses some; the assay was immunoSEQ multiplex PCR. The table records tens of thousands of clones, under 60% of them present only once. Antigens of these TCRs are unknown. Overall study results and limits: Significant though moderate, a shortening of TCRB CDR3s appeared in all four CD4+ subsets of Type 1 diabetes patients.

The sample comprised Tregs from blood. The receptors stem from a woman between 40 and 55 years old with type 1 diabetes.

The CDR3 coding sequence is TGTGCCAGCAGCGTAAAGTGGGAGGCCCCCACCGGGGAGCTGTTTTTT. Amino acids: CASSVKWEAPTGELFF. The chain is built from TRBV9 and TRBJ2-2; D possibly corresponds to TRBD2 (6 bases). The length of the CDR3 is 16 residues. Trimming stripped 1 base from V and 4 bases from J, with 14 bases between. Germline CDR1 is SGDLS and CDR2 is YYNGEE.

J is TRBJ1-2 and V is TRBV28; D gene uncertain. Germline CDR1 and CDR2: MDHEN and SYDVKM. V was cut by 4 bases and J by 5 bases, with 8 bases left in between. The CDR3 loop spans 12 amino acids. The CDR3 spells CASSSLDYGYTF. The CDR3 region has the DNA TGTGCCAGCAGTTCACTTGATTATGGCTACACCTTC.